This T cell receptor beta chain was sequenced during a study of STAT5B mutations in CD4+ large granular lymphocyte leukemia. Study-level findings and limits: Compared with healthy controls (2/35), patient top clones favored TRBV06 (8/27). Approximately 25% of private leukemic clonotypes occurred rarely in other patients' non-leukemic repertoires.

In the case of this clone: The antigen is undetermined.

CDR3 size: 16 residues. Per the germline V gene, CDR1 is SGHRS and CDR2 is YFSETQ. The V gene end was trimmed by 0 bases and the J gene end by 3 bases; junction bases not matched to a gene: 6. Method: immunoSEQ multiplex PCR; TCRdb's copy keeps in-frame clones and lacks some. The profile shows 20,000 to 25,000 clones, about three quarters of them singletons. This chain joins TRBV5-1 and TRBJ1-3, with TRBD1 identical over 7 bases. The sequencing input was CD4+ T cells from blood buffy coats. The source of this sequence is a human donor in good health. The CDR3 DNA sequence: TGCGCCAGCAGCTTGGGGCGACAGGGATATGGAAACACCATATATTTT. Its translation is CASSLGRQGYGNTIYF.